These 5 T cell receptor beta chains were all obtained from the same sample, sequenced in a study of T cell responses to AZD1222 COVID-19 vaccine. Using immunoSEQ multiplex PCR, the repertoire was profiled, and TCRdb retains in-frame clones only, with some absent. The table lists about 160,000 clones, 80% to 95% of them singletons. The specimen was peripheral blood, collected on day 0 of AZD1222 vaccination. The receptors originated from an adult in good health.

V usage is TRBV5-1 and J usage is TRBJ1-1; 7 nucleotides agree with TRBD1. The CDR3 spans 15 residues. V trimming: 4 bases; J trimming: 0 bases; junction bases outside the gene matches: 6. Germline assignment: CDR1 SGHRS and CDR2 YFSETQ. In DNA form, the CDR3 reads TGCGCCAGCAGCGGTCCGGGACAGATGAACACTGAAGCTTTCTTT. This sequence encodes CASSGPGQMNTEAFF.

This clone came up a few times. The V gene is TRBV19, the J gene TRBJ2-7; possibly TRBD1 or TRBD2 for D (5 bases each). Trimming took 6 bases from V and 0 from J, leaving 15 bases between them. The CDR3 covers 15 residues. Germline-derived CDR1 and CDR2 are LNHDA and SQIVND (reference sequence). The CDR3 nucleotides are TGTGCCAGTAGCCAAGGGGAGTTAACCTCCTACGAGCAGTACTTC. Its protein is CASSQGELTSYEQYF.

This clone came up a few times. The chain has TRBV9 and TRBJ2-7; D uncertain. Looked up from germline, CDR1 is SGDLS and CDR2 is YYNGEE. There are 14 residues in the CDR3. The ends were cut back, 0 bases at V and 2 bases at J, with 9 bases in the middle. CDR3 in amino acids: CASSVAEAAYEQYF. As DNA, the CDR3 is TGTGCCAGCAGCGTAGCTGAGGCAGCCTACGAGCAGTACTTC.

The chain recombines TRBV18 with TRBJ1-1; tentatively, D is TRBD1 (6 bases). Germline values: CDR1 KGHSH, CDR2 LQKENI. CDR3 size: 13 residues. V lost 10 bases to trimming and J lost 6 bases, with 18 bases between them. The CDR3 nucleotides read TGTGCCACCCGTTGGACAGCCGACTCTGAAGCTTTCTTT. It specifies CATRWTADSEAFF. Full variable domain (remainder filled in from reference TRBV18 and TRBJ1-1): NAGVMQNPRHLVRRRGQEARLRCSPMKGHSHVYWYRQLPEEGLKFMVYLQKENIIDESGMPKERFSAEFPKEGPSILRIQQVVRGDSAAYFCATRWTADSEAFFGQGTRLTVV.

The V call is TRBV7-8, the J call TRBJ2-2, with TRBD2 matching 14 bases. After removal of 5 bases from V and 7 bases from J, the junction contained 6 bases not matched to a gene. Germline V gene lookup returns CDR1 SGHVS and CDR2 FQNEAQ. The CDR3 runs 16 residues. The CDR3, as DNA: TGTGCCAGCAGCAGACTAGCGGGAGGGCCGGACGGGGAGCTGTTTTTT. Encoded protein: CASSRLAGGPDGELFF. The whole variable domain, filled in from reference TRBV7-8 and TRBJ2-2, reads GAGVSQSPRYKVAKRGQDVALRCDPISGHVSLFWYQQALGQGPEFLTYFQNEAQLDKSGLPSDRFFAERPEGSVSTLKIQRTQQEDSAVYLCASSRLAGGPDGELFFGEGSRLTVL.